The source of this T cell receptor beta chain is a study of blood T cells in healthy people across ages. The V gene lost 6 bases and the J gene lost 3 bases, with 15 bases spanning the gap. From germline, CDR1 is DFQATT and CDR2 SNEGSKA (reference sequence). CDR3 length: 13 amino acids. A J-beta primer mix and a sample-barcoded 5' primer were used in a second PCR of about 7 to 12 cycles. TCRdb re-analysed the 5' RACE reads in MiXCR, keeping a single row per CDR3 protein. The table includes 350,000 to 450,000 distinct CDR3 sequences, about 52% detected once. Remarks on this clonotype: Its antigen is as yet unknown.

Study outcomes and limitations: Older age coincided with a roughly linear decline in TCR beta diversity per million T cells.

Specimen: blood. The origin of this receptor is a man aged 60 to 69 in good health. The rearrangement uses TRBV20-1 and TRBJ2-7, with D possibly being TRBD1 (5 bases). The CDR3 DNA follows: TGCAGTGCCATCCTGCAGGGTCTCTACGAGCAGTACTTC. Translation: CSAILQGLYEQYF.